The following is a TCR beta chain sequence with its context. TCRdb keeps only in-frame clones here, not all; method: immunoSEQ multiplex PCR. The data hold 2 million to 2.5 million clones, with roughly 95% observed a single time. This sample is drawn from a study of shared clonotypes between healthy human individuals. The source is a man aged 18 to 30 in good health. Source material: naive CD4+ T cells sorted from blood. Subset given: CD45RA+ positively selected.

CDR3 sequence: CASRLRRDRDRGHDEQYF. The CDR3 DNA is TGTGCCAGCAGGCTTAGGCGAGACCGGGACAGGGGGCACGACGAGCAGTACTTC. The chain carries TRBV7-8 and TRBJ2-7; TRBD1 matches at 12 bases. V dropped 6 bases and J dropped 5; count of bases not matched to a gene: 17. The CDR3 length is 18 residues. Germline V gene lookup returns CDR1 SGHVS and CDR2 FQNEAQ.